The clone carrying this T cell receptor (beta chain) occurred a few times. Its cognate antigen is unknown. This record belongs to a study of CD8 T cells in ankylosing spondylitis. The CDR3 extends over 14 amino acids. Germline CDR1 and CDR2: MNHNS and SASEGT. Losses at the gene ends were 4 bases for V and 5 bases for J; bases not matched to a gene: 5. Quantitative molecular-barcoded 5'-RACE generated the TCR beta libraries. MiXCR, applied by TCRdb to the 5' RACE reads, yields one record per CDR3 protein. The table shows roughly 230,000 distinct CDR3 sequences, with less than 9.5% occurring only once. The study, taken as a whole, reports: Significant enrichment of disease-linked clones was reported in matched ankylosing spondylitis synovial fluid. What seemed typical of ankylosing spondylitis blood was a TCR beta motif built from 8 or 9 highly homologous variants. Disease-linked clones were found to be CD8+ and relatively rare in peripheral blood.

The specimen sequenced was blood, either unsorted or a sorted T cell fraction (not recorded which). The V and J genes are TRBV6-1 and TRBJ1-5, with 7 bases fitting TRBD1. This TCR derives from a female donor with ankylosing spondylitis or in good health (not recorded which). Written as DNA, the CDR3 is TGTGCCAGCAGTGGGACAGGCCTAGATCAGCCCCAGCATTTT. Translated: CASSGTGLDQPQHF.